This T cell receptor (beta chain) comes out of a study of technical replicates of blood from several donors. Germline CDR1 MNHEY, CDR2 SVGAGI. The CDR3 contains 15 residues. With 9 bases clipped from V and 2 bases from J, the junction kept 4 bases outside the gene matches. Assay used: immunoSEQ multiplex PCR; TCRdb lists only in-frame clones, some missing. The data contain about 73,000 clones, roughly nine tenths of them singletons. This clonotype originated in a human donor in good health. Some clones in this sample may be carry-over from other donors' samples. This chain links TRBV6-5 with TRBJ2-6, with 10 bases aligning to TRBD2. The source material was PBMCs. CDR3 region: CASLAGGTGANVLTF. The CDR3 DNA sequence: TGTGCCAGTTTAGCGGGAGGAACTGGGGCCAACGTCCTGACTTTC.